Given below is one T cell receptor (beta chain) in context. Its specificity is not known. This sample stems from a study of monozygotic twins with inflammatory bowel disease. Study-wide results and caveats: IBD patients showed reduced TCRbeta diversity (inverse Simpson) versus healthy co-twins.

TCRdb re-called the 5' RACE reads and shows each CDR3 protein once, DNA omitted. The data show some 200,000 distinct CDR3 sequences, and the top ten clones hold roughly 7.7%. Germline V CDR1 and CDR2: KGHSH, LQKENI. The CDR3 consists of 14 residues. The rearrangement uses TRBV18 and TRBJ1-1. This receptor was obtained from a human donor with ulcerative colitis or Crohn's disease, or a healthy co-twin of an affected twin (not recorded which). Sample: blood. The CDR3: CASSPLVMNTEAFF. The full variable domain, completed using reference TRBV18 and TRBJ1-1, is NAGVMQNPRHLVRRRGQEARLRCSPMKGHSHVYWYRQLPEEGLKFMVYLQKENIIDESGMPKERFSAEFPKEGPSILRIQQVVRGDSAAYFCASSPLVMNTEAFFGQGTRLTVV.